This T cell receptor beta chain derives from a study of T cells after posttransplantation cyclophosphamide. This table comes from immunoSEQ multiplex PCR, and its TCRdb copy is limited to in-frame clones, with some not included. The sample has over 10,000 clones, none seen only once. This clone was detected only a few times. V lost 4 bases and J lost 2; bases outside the gene matches: 7. The CDR3 runs 16 residues. Germline-derived CDR1 and CDR2 are SGDLS and YYNGEE. A marrow graft followed busulfan-fludarabine conditioning, with cyclophosphamide on days +3 and +4. This specimen was PBMCs, taken after allogeneic stem cell transplant with posttransplant cyclophosphamide. The clonotype was recovered from a female patient aged 35 to 55 who received an allogeneic stem cell transplant from a related donor, was CMV-positive, and had acute GVHD only. Some T cells may be the graft donor's. The V and J genes are TRBV9 and TRBJ2-1; 9 nucleotides match TRBD2. The CDR3 is CASSTDSGRAYNEQFF. The DNA for the CDR3 is TGTGCCAGCAGCACGGATAGCGGGAGAGCCTACAATGAGCAGTTCTTC.